A selection of T cell receptor beta chains follows, all from one sample in a study of T cells after posttransplantation cyclophosphamide. The assay was immunoSEQ multiplex PCR, and TCRdb's table has in-frame clones only and misses some. The sample lists 45,000 to 65,000 clones, approximately 94% occurring once. The sample taken for sequencing was PBMCs. These receptors were taken from a woman aged 25-40 years in good health and a related stem cell transplant donor. Both conserved end residues are part of each CDR3. The D gene is left open where the match is weak. The size of a clone is reported for some rows only, either as once, few or many, or as a class for expanded clones.

V: TRBV29-1
J: TRBJ1-2
D: .
size: .
DNA: TGCAGCGTTGAAGAGGAGAAGAACACATATGGCTACACCTTC
CDR3: CSVEEEKNTYGYTF

V: TRBV10-1
J: TRBJ1-2
D: TRBD1
size: .
DNA: TGCGCCAGCAGCAGTGGGGGCATCGGACAGGGGGCAGATGGCTACACCTTC
CDR3: CASSSGGIGQGADGYTF

V: TRBV6-1
J: TRBJ2-7
D: .
size: once
DNA: TGTGCCAGCAGATTACTTAACCCCTACGAGCAGTACTTC
CDR3: CASRLLNPYEQYF

V: TRBV7-9
J: TRBJ2-6
D: TRBD1
size: .
DNA: TGTGCCAGCAGCTCCCGGGACAGGGGGCCCTCCGGGGCCAACGTCCTGACTTTC
CDR3: CASSSRDRGPSGANVLTF

V: TRBV27
J: TRBJ2-1
D: .
size: .
DNA: TGTGCCAGCAGCACCAGTTACAATGAGCAGTTCTTC
CDR3: CASSTSYNEQFF

V: TRBV7-9
J: TRBJ2-1
D: .
size: .
DNA: TGTGCCATAGCGGTGAACTCCTACAATGAGCAGTTCTTC
CDR3: CAIAVNSYNEQFF

V: TRBV19
J: TRBJ2-1
D: TRBD2
size: once
DNA: TGTGCCAGTAGTATACGTCTAGCGGGGGGGCAGGAGCAGTTCTTC
CDR3: CASSIRLAGGQEQFF

V: TRBV9
J: TRBJ1-6
D: .
size: .
DNA: TGTGCCAGCAGCCCGGGGGGCTCCTATAATTCACCCCTCCACTTT
CDR3: CASSPGGSYNSPLHF

V: TRBV4-1
J: TRBJ1-1
D: TRBD1
size: .
DNA: TGCGCCAGCAGCCCTGGACAGGGTTGGACTGAAGCTTTCTTT
CDR3: CASSPGQGWTEAFF

V: TRBV10-3
J: TRBJ2-3
D: TRBD1
size: .
DNA: TGTGCCATCGCCCGGGACAGAGACACAGATACGCAGTATTTT
CDR3: CAIARDRDTDTQYF

V: TRBV5-6
J: TRBJ2-3
D: TRBD2
size: .
DNA: TGTGCCAGCAGCCCCAGGACTAGCGGGGCGGGTACGCAGTATTTT
CDR3: CASSPRTSGAGTQYF

V: TRBV5-4
J: TRBJ2-5
D: TRBD2
size: .
DNA: TGTGCCAGCAGCTTGGGGGGAGGTAGGTTGCGGGAGCAGTACTTC
CDR3: CASSLGGGRLREQYF

V: TRBV30
J: TRBJ1-2
D: .
size: .
DNA: TGTGCCTGGAGGGGCCGAATCAACCTTTACACCTTC
CDR3: CAWRGRINLYTF

V: TRBV6-5
J: TRBJ2-7
D: TRBD1
size: .
DNA: TGTGCCAGCAGTTACACTGGACAGGGAGGTGCGACCAACTTC
CDR3: CASSYTGQGGATNF